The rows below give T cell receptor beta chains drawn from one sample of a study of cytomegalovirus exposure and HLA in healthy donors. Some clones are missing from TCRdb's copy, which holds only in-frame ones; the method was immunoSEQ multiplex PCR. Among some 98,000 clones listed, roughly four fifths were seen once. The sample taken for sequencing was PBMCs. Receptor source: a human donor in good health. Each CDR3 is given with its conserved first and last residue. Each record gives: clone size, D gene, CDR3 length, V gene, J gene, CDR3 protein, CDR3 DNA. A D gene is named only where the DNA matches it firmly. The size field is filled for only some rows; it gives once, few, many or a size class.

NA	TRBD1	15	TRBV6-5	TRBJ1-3	CASSFGQGGGNTIYF	TGTGCCAGCAGCTTCGGACAGGGGGGTGGAAACACCATATATTTT
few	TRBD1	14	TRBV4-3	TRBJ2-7	CASSHDQGVHEQYF	TGCGCCAGCAGCCACGACCAGGGGGTTCACGAGCAGTACTTC
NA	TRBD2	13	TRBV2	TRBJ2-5	CASRDSGGETQYF	TGTGCCAGCAGAGATAGCGGGGGGGAGACCCAGTACTTC
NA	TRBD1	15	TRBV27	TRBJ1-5	CASSNRGLSNQPQHF	TGTGCCAGCAGTAACAGGGGGTTGAGCAATCAGCCCCAGCATTTT
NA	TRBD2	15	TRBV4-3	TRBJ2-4	CASSQEVREGDIQYF	TGCGCCAGCAGCCAAGAGGTCCGGGAGGGGGACATTCAGTACTTC
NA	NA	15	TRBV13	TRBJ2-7	CASSPTRASSYEQYF	TGTGCCAGCAGCCCGACTCGCGCGAGCTCCTACGAGCAGTACTTC
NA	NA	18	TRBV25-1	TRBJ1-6	CASSDPTGFSGYNSPLHF	TGTGCCAGCAGTGACCCCACAGGGTTTAGTGGCTATAATTCACCCCTCCACTTT
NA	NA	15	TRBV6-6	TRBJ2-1	CASSYSRERGNEQFF	TGTGCCAGCAGTTACTCACGGGAGAGGGGCAATGAGCAGTTCTTC
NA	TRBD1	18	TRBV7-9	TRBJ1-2	CASSLVQIWTGINYGYTF	TGTGCCAGCAGCTTAGTTCAAATATGGACAGGGATTAACTATGGCTACACCTTC
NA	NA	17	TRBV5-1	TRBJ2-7	CASGRGPVDGDSYEQYF	TGCGCCAGCGGCCGGGGTCCGGTAGACGGGGATTCCTACGAGCAGTACTTC
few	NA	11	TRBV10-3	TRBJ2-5	CAISDGKTQYF	TGTGCCATCAGCGACGGGAAGACCCAGTACTTC
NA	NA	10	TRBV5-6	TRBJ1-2	CASSPPGYTF	TGTGCCAGCAGCCCCCCGGGGTACACCTTC
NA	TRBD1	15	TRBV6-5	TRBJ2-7	CASSKPGQGSYEQYF	TGTGCCAGCAGCAAACCGGGACAGGGATCCTACGAGCAGTACTTC
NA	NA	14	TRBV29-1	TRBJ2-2	CSVCRGGLTGELFF	TGCAGCGTTTGTAGGGGGGGGTTAACCGGGGAGCTGTTTTTT
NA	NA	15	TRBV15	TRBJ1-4	CATSRTPSANEKLFF	TGTGCCACCAGCAGAACCCCTTCAGCTAATGAAAAACTGTTTTTT
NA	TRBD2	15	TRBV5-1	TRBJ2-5	CASSREGVVDETQYF	TGCGCCAGCAGCCGGGAGGGAGTGGTCGACGAGACCCAGTACTTC
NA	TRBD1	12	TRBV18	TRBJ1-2	CASSDREFGYTF	TGTGCCAGCTCTGACAGGGAGTTTGGCTACACCTTC
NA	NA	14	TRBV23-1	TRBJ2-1	CASKSGFLPWEQFF	TGCGCCAGCAAGAGCGGATTTCTTCCATGGGAGCAGTTCTTC
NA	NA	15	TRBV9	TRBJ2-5	CASSVSGDLQETQYF	TGTGCCAGCAGCGTTTCTGGGGACTTACAAGAGACCCAGTACTTC
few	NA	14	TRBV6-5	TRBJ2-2	CASSSGYRTGELFF	TGTGCCAGCAGTTCGGGGTACCGGACCGGGGAGCTGTTTTTT
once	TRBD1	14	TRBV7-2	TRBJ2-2	CASSLDRGAGELFF	TGTGCCAGCAGCTTAGACAGGGGGGCCGGGGAGCTGTTTTTT
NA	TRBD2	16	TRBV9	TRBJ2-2	CASSVSGDLNTGELFF	TGTGCCAGCAGCGTCAGCGGGGACCTTAACACCGGGGAGCTGTTTTTT
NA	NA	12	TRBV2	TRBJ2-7	CASTLVPYEQYF	TGTGCCAGCACCCTAGTCCCCTACGAGCAGTACTTC
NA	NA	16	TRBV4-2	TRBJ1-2	CASSQVPPQLFYGYTF	TGTGCCAGCAGCCAAGTTCCCCCGCAACTATTCTATGGCTACACCTTC
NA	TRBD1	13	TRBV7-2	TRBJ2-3	CANSQGIADTQYF	TGTGCCAATTCACAGGGGATCGCAGATACGCAGTATTTT
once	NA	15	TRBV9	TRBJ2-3	CASSVGGRSTDTQYF	TGTGCCAGCAGCGTAGGGGGGAGGAGCACAGATACGCAGTATTTT
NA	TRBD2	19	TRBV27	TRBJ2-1	CASSLGLAAAGSSYNEQFF	TGTGCCAGCAGTTTAGGGCTAGCGGCCGCGGGAAGCTCCTACAATGAGCAGTTCTTC
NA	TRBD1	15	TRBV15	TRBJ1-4	CATSGGTGGNEKLFF	TGTGCCACCAGCGGCGGGACAGGCGGTAATGAAAAACTGTTTTTT
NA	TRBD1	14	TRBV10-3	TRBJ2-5	CAISPGQGVETQYF	TGTGCCATCAGCCCGGGACAGGGCGTAGAGACCCAGTACTTC